This is a list of T cell receptor beta chains from one sample in a study of cytomegalovirus exposure and HLA in healthy donors. Using immunoSEQ multiplex PCR, the repertoire was profiled, and TCRdb retains in-frame clones only, with some absent. The table has 150,000 or so clones, about three quarters seen once; the top ten hold under 2%. Material for sequencing was PBMCs. The receptors derive from a female donor in good health and CMV-seronegative. CDR3s include the opening cysteine and the closing phenylalanine or tryptophan. Each record gives: clone size, J gene, V gene, D gene, CDR3 protein, CDR3 DNA. D genes are given only for firm matches. Clone size is shown for a subset of rows, as once, few, many or a class of expanded clone.

clone size: .; J gene: TRBJ1-5; V gene: TRBV4-2; D gene: .; CDR3 protein: CASSQEVGILASNQPQHF; CDR3 DNA: TGTGCCAGCAGCCAAGAAGTCGGGATTCTTGCTAGCAATCAGCCCCAGCATTTT
clone size: .; J gene: TRBJ1-2; V gene: TRBV7-8; D gene: TRBD1; CDR3 protein: CASSLATGVDYGYTF; CDR3 DNA: TGTGCCAGCAGCTTAGCCACAGGGGTGGACTATGGCTACACCTTC
clone size: .; J gene: TRBJ1-2; V gene: TRBV5-1; D gene: .; CDR3 protein: CASSSSPTDNYGYTF; CDR3 DNA: TGCGCCAGCAGCTCTTCTCCGACAGATAACTATGGCTACACCTTC
clone size: .; J gene: TRBJ2-5; V gene: TRBV11-1; D gene: .; CDR3 protein: CASSSPRELGETQYF; CDR3 DNA: TGTGCCAGCAGCTCGCCCCGGGAGCTCGGGGAGACCCAGTACTTC
clone size: .; J gene: TRBJ2-5; V gene: TRBV4-1; D gene: TRBD2; CDR3 protein: CASSLLAGGQETQYF; CDR3 DNA: TGCGCCAGCAGCCTTTTAGCGGGGGGGCAAGAGACCCAGTACTTC
clone size: .; J gene: TRBJ2-6; V gene: TRBV11-3; D gene: TRBD1; CDR3 protein: CASSTYDPGQGLYGANVLTF; CDR3 DNA: TGTGCCAGCAGCACTTATGACCCCGGACAGGGACTGTACGGGGCCAACGTCCTGACTTTC
clone size: once; J gene: TRBJ2-6; V gene: TRBV4-1; D gene: .; CDR3 protein: CASSQDQGAGVSSGANVLTF; CDR3 DNA: TGCGCCAGCAGCCAAGATCAGGGCGCAGGGGTAAGCTCTGGGGCCAACGTCCTGACTTTC
clone size: .; J gene: TRBJ1-2; V gene: TRBV19; D gene: .; CDR3 protein: CASSVDTAAGYTF; CDR3 DNA: TGTGCCAGTAGTGTCGACACTGCTGCTGGCTACACCTTC
clone size: .; J gene: TRBJ1-2; V gene: TRBV28; D gene: .; CDR3 protein: CASSSGQGDYGYTF; CDR3 DNA: TGTGCCAGCAGTTCCGGGCAGGGCGACTATGGCTACACCTTC
clone size: .; J gene: TRBJ2-7; V gene: TRBV13; D gene: TRBD2; CDR3 protein: CASSSRLAGEGEQYF; CDR3 DNA: TGTGCCAGCAGCTCCAGACTAGCGGGAGAAGGTGAGCAGTACTTC
clone size: .; J gene: TRBJ2-7; V gene: TRBV9; D gene: .; CDR3 protein: CASSLQGYEQYF; CDR3 DNA: TGTGCCAGCAGCTTACAGGGTTACGAGCAGTACTTC
clone size: .; J gene: TRBJ2-7; V gene: TRBV7-9; D gene: TRBD1; CDR3 protein: CASSPTGTGERYEQYF; CDR3 DNA: TGTGCCAGCAGCCCCACAGGGACAGGGGAGAGGTACGAGCAGTACTTC
clone size: few; J gene: TRBJ2-7; V gene: TRBV6-1; D gene: .; CDR3 protein: CASSGSGSYEQYF; CDR3 DNA: TGTGCCAGCAGTGGTAGCGGCTCCTACGAGCAGTACTTC
clone size: .; J gene: TRBJ1-2; V gene: TRBV15; D gene: .; CDR3 protein: CATSRGRTNYGYTF; CDR3 DNA: TGTGCCACCAGCAGAGGGAGGACGAACTATGGCTACACCTTC
clone size: .; J gene: TRBJ1-5; V gene: TRBV14; D gene: .; CDR3 protein: CASSQGGGPGQPQHF; CDR3 DNA: TGTGCCAGCAGCCAAGGGGGGGGGCCCGGTCAGCCCCAGCATTTT
clone size: .; J gene: TRBJ2-7; V gene: TRBV28; D gene: .; CDR3 protein: CASSLNRDEQYF; CDR3 DNA: TGTGCCAGCAGTCTGAACAGGGACGAGCAGTACTTC
clone size: few; J gene: TRBJ2-5; V gene: TRBV5-4; D gene: TRBD2; CDR3 protein: CASSPSPGLAGGQETQYF; CDR3 DNA: TGTGCCAGCAGCCCATCCCCGGGACTAGCGGGGGGGCAAGAGACCCAGTACTTC
clone size: .; J gene: TRBJ2-5; V gene: TRBV9; D gene: TRBD2; CDR3 protein: CASSVASGGGETQYF; CDR3 DNA: TGTGCCAGCAGCGTAGCTTCGGGAGGGGGAGAGACCCAGTACTTC
clone size: few; J gene: TRBJ2-1; V gene: TRBV11-2; D gene: TRBD2; CDR3 protein: CASSLGRSGRGDEQFF; CDR3 DNA: TGTGCCAGCAGCTTAGGGCGTAGCGGGAGAGGCGATGAGCAGTTCTTC
clone size: .; J gene: TRBJ1-2; V gene: TRBV4-1; D gene: .; CDR3 protein: CASSQDGDYGYTF; CDR3 DNA: TGCGCCAGCAGCCAAGATGGAGACTATGGCTACACCTTC
clone size: .; J gene: TRBJ2-7; V gene: TRBV2; D gene: TRBD1; CDR3 protein: CASSLYRDRVNYEQYF; CDR3 DNA: TGTGCCAGCAGTTTATACCGGGACAGGGTAAACTACGAGCAGTACTTC
clone size: few; J gene: TRBJ2-7; V gene: TRBV19; D gene: TRBD1; CDR3 protein: CASKGQATYEQYF; CDR3 DNA: TGTGCCAGCAAAGGACAGGCAACCTACGAGCAGTACTTC
clone size: .; J gene: TRBJ1-5; V gene: TRBV30; D gene: .; CDR3 protein: CAWSGSGNQPQHF; CDR3 DNA: TGTGCCTGGAGTGGGTCCGGGAATCAGCCCCAGCATTTT
clone size: .; J gene: TRBJ1-5; V gene: TRBV7-9; D gene: .; CDR3 protein: CASSLGGLRNQPQHF; CDR3 DNA: TGTGCCAGCAGCTTAGGCGGTTTACGCAATCAGCCCCAGCATTTT
clone size: .; J gene: TRBJ2-1; V gene: TRBV7-7; D gene: TRBD1; CDR3 protein: CASSLEGTGGRFDEQFF; CDR3 DNA: TGTGCTAGCAGCTTAGAGGGGACAGGGGGGCGGTTCGATGAGCAGTTCTTC
clone size: .; J gene: TRBJ2-7; V gene: TRBV28; D gene: .; CDR3 protein: CASSLALPQLLHF; CDR3 DNA: TGTGCCAGCAGTTTAGCCCTCCCCCAACTTTTGCACTTC
clone size: .; J gene: TRBJ2-1; V gene: TRBV2; D gene: .; CDR3 protein: CASSEAGLRQFF; CDR3 DNA: TGTGCCAGCAGTGAGGCGGGTCTACGGCAGTTCTTC
clone size: .; J gene: TRBJ2-1; V gene: TRBV7-2; D gene: TRBD2; CDR3 protein: CASSRWTSGGAWNEQFF; CDR3 DNA: TGTGCCAGCAGCAGATGGACTAGCGGGGGGGCCTGGAATGAGCAGTTCTTC
clone size: .; J gene: TRBJ1-1; V gene: TRBV11-2; D gene: TRBD1; CDR3 protein: CASQGDRNTEAFF; CDR3 DNA: TGTGCCAGCCAAGGGGACAGGAACACTGAAGCTTTCTTT
clone size: .; J gene: TRBJ1-2; V gene: TRBV29-1; D gene: .; CDR3 protein: CSVELPGLGGYTF; CDR3 DNA: TGCAGCGTTGAGTTACCAGGGCTAGGAGGCTACACCTTC
clone size: .; J gene: TRBJ2-2; V gene: TRBV7-6; D gene: .; CDR3 protein: CASSPLEPGELFF; CDR3 DNA: TGTGCCAGCAGCCCCCTTGAGCCCGGGGAGCTGTTTTTT
clone size: .; J gene: TRBJ1-2; V gene: TRBV27; D gene: TRBD1; CDR3 protein: CASSQSGQNYGYTF; CDR3 DNA: TGTGCCAGCAGTCAATCGGGACAGAACTATGGCTACACCTTC
clone size: .; J gene: TRBJ2-7; V gene: TRBV9; D gene: TRBD2; CDR3 protein: CASSVGLLAGPSYEQYF; CDR3 DNA: TGTGCCAGCAGCGTAGGCCTCCTAGCGGGACCGTCCTACGAGCAGTACTTC
clone size: .; J gene: TRBJ1-1; V gene: TRBV15; D gene: .; CDR3 protein: CATSNGGQRHEAFF; CDR3 DNA: TGTGCCACCAGCAATGGAGGGCAGCGACATGAAGCTTTCTTT
clone size: .; J gene: TRBJ1-2; V gene: TRBV6-1; D gene: .; CDR3 protein: CASKIGGYTF; CDR3 DNA: TGTGCCAGCAAAATCGGTGGCTACACCTTC
clone size: few; J gene: TRBJ2-2; V gene: TRBV27; D gene: TRBD2; CDR3 protein: CASSLRARESGTGELFF; CDR3 DNA: TGTGCCAGCAGTTTACGGGCGCGGGAGTCGGGGACCGGGGAGCTGTTTTTT
clone size: .; J gene: TRBJ2-7; V gene: TRBV7-2; D gene: TRBD1; CDR3 protein: CASSSSGTGGSSYEQYF; CDR3 DNA: TGTGCCAGCAGCTCCTCAGGGACAGGCGGAAGCTCCTACGAGCAGTACTTC
clone size: .; J gene: TRBJ2-1; V gene: TRBV28; D gene: .; CDR3 protein: CASNELSSNEQFF; CDR3 DNA: TGTGCCAGCAATGAGCTTAGCTCCAATGAGCAGTTCTTC
clone size: .; J gene: TRBJ2-2; V gene: TRBV5-6; D gene: TRBD2; CDR3 protein: CASSAESAGGPGELFF; CDR3 DNA: TGTGCCAGCAGCGCCGAGTCAGCGGGGGGTCCCGGGGAGCTGTTTTTT